The clone carrying this T cell receptor (beta chain) has a handful of counts. This sample stems from a study of response to subunit inactivated influenza vaccine. TCRdb re-derived calls from the RT-PCR reads in MiXCR, one entry per CDR3 protein. The repertoire holds roughly 190,000 distinct CDR3 sequences, with about 12% as singletons. The CDR3 sequence is 14 residues long. V dropped 4 bases and J dropped 6 bases, with 12 bases sitting between them. Looked up from germline, CDR1 is SEHNR and CDR2 is FQNEAQ (reference sequence). This same sample was also part of a study on T cells expressing NK-cell markers. In that study: For TCR beta, cDNA was produced by 5'RACE template switching with UMIs. Obtained from sorted CD3+CD56+NKG2C+, CD3+CD56+NKG2C- and CD3+CD56-NKG2C+ T cells were the TCR beta repertoires.

The receptor was isolated from a man between 45 and 60 years old who received an inactivated influenza vaccine. The source material was CD8+ T cells sorted from PBMCs, sampled about 13 days after vaccination. This chain uses TRBV7-9 with TRBJ2-2; no reliable D call. The DNA for the CDR3 is TGTGCCAGCAGCTCAGGATTCTCACCCGGGGAGCTGTTTTTT. Its protein is CASSSGFSPGELFF.